These 10 T cell receptor beta chains came from one sample sequenced in a study of CD8 T cells in Susac syndrome. Reverse transcription used about 0.45 to 1 ug RNA and random hexamers. TCRdb reprocessed the immunoSEQ multiplex PCR reads via MiXCR and lists one record per CDR3 protein. In the table there are 300,000 to 350,000 distinct CDR3 sequences, 92% of which are singletons. The sample was CD4+ T cells from PBMCs. The receptors shown here come from a human donor with multiple sclerosis.

This clonotype was detected only once. This rearrangement joins TRBV7-2 to TRBJ1-1, with D possibly matching TRBD1 (5 bases). The CDR3 loop spans 13 amino acids. Germline CDR1 reads SGHTA; CDR2 reads FQGNSA. Trimming cost V 4 bases and J 7 bases, with 13 bases left between them. The CDR3 reads CASSWSVGDEAFF. CDR3 in DNA: TGTGCCAGCAGCTGGAGTGTGGGGGATGAAGCTTTCTTT.

The chain combines TRBV3-1 with TRBJ2-3; 12 nucleotides align to TRBD2. CDR3 length: 17 amino acids. CDR1 LGHDT and CDR2 YNNKEL come from the germline V gene (reference sequence). Trimming at V came to 0 bases and at J to 4 bases, leaving 5 bases not matched to a gene. This chain's CDR3 is CASSQDPSGGAADTQYF. The CDR3 bases are TGTGCCAGCAGCCAAGATCCTAGCGGGGGGGCCGCAGATACGCAGTATTTT.

The gene calls are TRBV4-3 and TRBJ2-1, with D possibly being TRBD1 or TRBD2 (5 bases each). Germline V gene data show CDR1 as LGHNA and CDR2 as YSLEER. This CDR3 is built from 14 residues. The germline V and J ends were trimmed by 0 bases and 9 bases, with 12 bases remaining between them. The CDR3 region is CASSQEAGAGEQFF. As DNA, the CDR3 is TGCGCCAGCAGCCAAGAGGCCGGGGCCGGTGAGCAGTTCTTC.

The genes are TRBV23-1 and TRBJ1-3, with D possibly matching TRBD1 (5 bases). TRBV23-1 has ORF status, its function being uncertain. The CDR3 loop spans 16 amino acids. V lost 6 bases and J lost 8, with 23 bases in between. The CDR3 bases are TGCGCCAGCAGCGGACGGGGCTCATCCCCTGGTTACACCATATATTTT. Translating gives CASSGRGSSPGYTIYF.

Concerning this clonotype: Germline is not matched at one junction end, which may reflect a read error. The chain is built from TRBV6-2 or TRBV6-3 and TRBJ2-7; 7 bases are a match to TRBD2. CDR1 is MNHEY, CDR2 SVGEGT, per germline. The CDR3 runs 16 residues. CDR3 in DNA: TGTGCCAGCAGTAACTACCCGACTAGCCCCACCTACGGGCAGTACTTC. Encoded protein: CASSNYPTSPTYGQYF.

The rearrangement joins TRBV6-5 to TRBJ1-1, with a tentative D call TRBD1 (6 bases). Looked up from germline, CDR1 is MNHEY and CDR2 is SVGAGI. The length of the CDR3 is 15 residues. Trimming pared 6 bases from V and 3 bases from J, leaving 17 bases between. CDR3 protein: CASSRSAGGYTEAFF. CDR3 DNA sequence: TGTGCCAGCAGCAGATCGGCGGGGGGCTACACTGAAGCTTTCTTT.

This CDR3 is CASSQEVNRETQYF. CDR3 sequence (DNA): TGTGCCAGCAGCCAAGAAGTAAACAGAGAGACCCAGTACTTC. V and J are TRBV3-1 and TRBJ2-5; D gene unclear. V dropped 0 bases and J dropped 4 bases, with 9 bases sitting between them. CDR3 length: 14 residues. Looked up from germline, CDR1 is LGHDT and CDR2 is YNNKEL (reference sequence).

V usage is TRBV10-3 and J usage is TRBJ2-3; the D is unclear. The CDR3 totals 15 residues. From germline, CDR1 is ENHRY and CDR2 SYGVKD. The germline V and J ends were trimmed by 3 bases and 4 bases, with 14 bases remaining between them. The DNA of the CDR3 is TGTGCCATCAGTGAATACTCCCGAGGTGCAGATACGCAGTATTTT. It encodes CAISEYSRGADTQYF.

The rearrangement joins TRBV6-6 to TRBJ2-5, with D perhaps matching TRBD1 or TRBD2 (6 bases each). Germline-derived CDR1 and CDR2 are MNHNY and SVGAGI (reference sequence). CDR3 size: 15 residues. Deletions cut 7 bases from V and 0 bases from J, with 15 bases between. CDR3 DNA sequence: TGTGCCAGCATGGGTCGGGGGCGCCACCAAGAGACCCAGTACTTC. Amino acid sequence: CASMGRGRHQETQYF.

The rearrangement joins TRBV19 to TRBJ2-1; D gene ambiguous. V was shortened by 4 bases and J by 0 bases, with 13 bases between the two germline ends. CDR1 and CDR2 from the germline V gene are LNHDA and SQIVND (reference sequence). The CDR3 has 16 amino acids. In DNA, the CDR3 is TGTGCCAGTAGTACCCAGACTCGGAGCTCCTACAATGAGCAGTTCTTC. Residues: CASSTQTRSSYNEQFF.